A single T cell receptor beta chain is shown here with its context. This entry is derived from a study of technical replicates of blood from a few donors. V dropped 5 bases and J dropped 5 bases, with 15 bases sitting between them. The germline V gene has CDR1 SEHNR and CDR2 FQNEAQ (reference sequence). CDR3 length: 14 residues. Sequenced by immunoSEQ multiplex PCR; TCRdb stores in-frame clones only, minus some. The sample lists approximately 70,000 clones, roughly nine tenths occurring once. The clonotype was recovered from a human donor in good health. Sequencing was performed on T cells isolated from PBMCs. The J gene is TRBJ2-5, the V gene TRBV7-9, with a possible D match to TRBD2 (7 bases). CDR3 in amino acids: CASSPSGGWETQYF. The CDR3 DNA is TGTGCCAGCAGCCCCTCGGGGGGCTGGGAGACCCAGTACTTC.